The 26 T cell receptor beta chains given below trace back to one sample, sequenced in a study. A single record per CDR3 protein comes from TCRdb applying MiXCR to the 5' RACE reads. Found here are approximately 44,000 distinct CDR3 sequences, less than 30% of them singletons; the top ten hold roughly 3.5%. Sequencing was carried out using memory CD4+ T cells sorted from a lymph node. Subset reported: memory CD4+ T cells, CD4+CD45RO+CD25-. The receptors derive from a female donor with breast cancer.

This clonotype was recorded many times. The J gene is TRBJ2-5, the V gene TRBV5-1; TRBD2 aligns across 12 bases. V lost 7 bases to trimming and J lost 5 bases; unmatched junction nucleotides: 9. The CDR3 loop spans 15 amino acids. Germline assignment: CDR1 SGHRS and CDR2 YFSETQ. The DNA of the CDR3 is TGCGCCAGCCAAGGACTAGCGGGAATTGGGGAGACCCAGTACTTC. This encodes CASQGLAGIGETQYF.

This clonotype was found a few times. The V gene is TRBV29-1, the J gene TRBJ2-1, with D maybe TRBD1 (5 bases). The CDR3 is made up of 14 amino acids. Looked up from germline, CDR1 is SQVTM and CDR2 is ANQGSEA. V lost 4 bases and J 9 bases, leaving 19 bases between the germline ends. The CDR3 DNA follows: TGCAGCGTTGGACAGAGCCGTCTAAACGGTGAGCAGTTCTTC. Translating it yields CSVGQSRLNGEQFF.

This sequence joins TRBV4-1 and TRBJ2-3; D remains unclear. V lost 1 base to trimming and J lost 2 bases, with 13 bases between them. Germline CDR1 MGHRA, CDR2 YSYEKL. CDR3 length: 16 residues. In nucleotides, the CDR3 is TGCGCCAGCAGCCAAGGCGTCAGACGGAACACAGATACGCAGTATTTT. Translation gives CASSQGVRRNTDTQYF.

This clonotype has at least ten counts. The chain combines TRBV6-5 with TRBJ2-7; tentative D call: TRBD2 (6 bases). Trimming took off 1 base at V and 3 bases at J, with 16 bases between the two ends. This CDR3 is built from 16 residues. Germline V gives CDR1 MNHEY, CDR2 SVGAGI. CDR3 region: CASSYFPPGLNYEQYF. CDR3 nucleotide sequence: TGTGCCAGCAGTTACTTTCCTCCGGGACTTAACTACGAGCAGTACTTC.

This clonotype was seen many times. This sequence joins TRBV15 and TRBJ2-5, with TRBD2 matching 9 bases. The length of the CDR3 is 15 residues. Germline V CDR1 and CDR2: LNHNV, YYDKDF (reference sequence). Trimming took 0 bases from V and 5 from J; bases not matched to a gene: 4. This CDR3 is CATSRDSGSFETQYF. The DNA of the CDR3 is TGTGCCACCAGCAGAGATAGCGGGAGTTTCGAGACCCAGTACTTC.

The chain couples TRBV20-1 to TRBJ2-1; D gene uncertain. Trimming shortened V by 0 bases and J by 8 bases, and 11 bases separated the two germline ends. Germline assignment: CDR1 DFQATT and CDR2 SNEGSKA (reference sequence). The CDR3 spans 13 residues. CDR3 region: CSARDATKDEQFF. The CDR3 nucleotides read TGCAGTGCTAGAGACGCCACCAAGGATGAGCAGTTCTTC.

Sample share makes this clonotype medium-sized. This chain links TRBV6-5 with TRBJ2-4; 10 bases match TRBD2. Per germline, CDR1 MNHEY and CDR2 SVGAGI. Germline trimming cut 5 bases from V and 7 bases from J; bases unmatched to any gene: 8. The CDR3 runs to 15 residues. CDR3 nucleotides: TGTGCCAGCAGTAGCGGGAGGGCGGAGTGGAACATTCAGTACTTC. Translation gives CASSSGRAEWNIQYF.

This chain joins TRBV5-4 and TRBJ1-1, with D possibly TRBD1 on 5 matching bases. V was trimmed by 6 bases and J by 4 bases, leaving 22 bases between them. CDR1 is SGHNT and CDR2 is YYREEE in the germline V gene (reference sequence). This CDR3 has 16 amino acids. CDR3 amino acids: CASTEGFQGFITEAFF. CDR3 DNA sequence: TGTGCCAGCACAGAGGGATTCCAGGGTTTTATCACTGAAGCTTTCTTT.

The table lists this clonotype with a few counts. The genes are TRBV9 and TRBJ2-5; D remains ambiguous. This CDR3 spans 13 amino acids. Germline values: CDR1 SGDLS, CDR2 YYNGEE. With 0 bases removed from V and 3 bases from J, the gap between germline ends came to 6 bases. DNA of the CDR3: TGTGCCAGCAGCGTAGATACAGAAGAGACCCAGTACTTC. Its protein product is CASSVDTEETQYF.

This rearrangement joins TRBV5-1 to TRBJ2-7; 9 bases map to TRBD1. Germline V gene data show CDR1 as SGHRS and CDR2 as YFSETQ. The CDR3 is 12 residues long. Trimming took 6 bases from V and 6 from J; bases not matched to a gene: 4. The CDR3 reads CASTLQGAEQYF. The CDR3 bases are TGCGCCAGCACCTTACAGGGGGCCGAGCAGTACTTC.

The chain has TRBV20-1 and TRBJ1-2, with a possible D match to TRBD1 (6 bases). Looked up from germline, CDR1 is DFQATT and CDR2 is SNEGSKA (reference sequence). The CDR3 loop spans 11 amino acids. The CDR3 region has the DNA TGCAGCGGAGGGGGGGTTTATGGCTACACCTTC. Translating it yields CSGGGVYGYTF.

CDR3 sequence reads: CASSADRGTQPQHF. CDR3 nucleotide sequence: TGTGCCAGCAGTGCCGACAGGGGTACTCAGCCCCAGCATTTT. This chain uses TRBV27 with TRBJ1-5; TRBD1 matches at 8 bases. The CDR3 covers 14 residues. CDR1 and CDR2 (germline): MNHEY, SMNVEV (reference sequence). Trimming cost V 5 bases and J 6 bases; bases outside gene matches: 6.

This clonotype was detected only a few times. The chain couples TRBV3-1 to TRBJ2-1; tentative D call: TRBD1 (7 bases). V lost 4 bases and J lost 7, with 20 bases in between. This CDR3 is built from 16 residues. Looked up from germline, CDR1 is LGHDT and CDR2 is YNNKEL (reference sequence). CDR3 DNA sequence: TGTGCCAGCAGCCCTTACTGGCAGGGGGGATCTAATGAGCAGTTCTTC. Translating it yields CASSPYWQGGSNEQFF.

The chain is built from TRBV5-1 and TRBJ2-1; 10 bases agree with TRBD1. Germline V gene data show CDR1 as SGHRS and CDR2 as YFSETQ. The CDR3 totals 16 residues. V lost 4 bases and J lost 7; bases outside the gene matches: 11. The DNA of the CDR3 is TGCGCCAGCAGCCTATTTCGACAGGGGGCGGGAAATGAGCAGTTCTTC. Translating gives CASSLFRQGAGNEQFF.

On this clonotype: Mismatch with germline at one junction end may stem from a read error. CDR3 sequence (DNA): TGCAGTGCTATGCAGGGCGACGAGCAGTGCTTC. Its protein is CSAMQGDEQCF. The chain employs TRBV20-1 and TRBJ2-7, with D possibly matching TRBD1 (5 bases). CDR3 length: 11 residues. Germline assignment: CDR1 DFQATT and CDR2 SNEGSKA (reference sequence).

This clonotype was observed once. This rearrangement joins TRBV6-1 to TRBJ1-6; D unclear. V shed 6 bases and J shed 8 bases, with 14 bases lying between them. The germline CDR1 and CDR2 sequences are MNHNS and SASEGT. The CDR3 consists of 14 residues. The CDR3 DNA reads TGTGCCAGCAGGGAGGGCAGTTCGGATTCACCCCTCCACTTT. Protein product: CASREGSSDSPLHF.

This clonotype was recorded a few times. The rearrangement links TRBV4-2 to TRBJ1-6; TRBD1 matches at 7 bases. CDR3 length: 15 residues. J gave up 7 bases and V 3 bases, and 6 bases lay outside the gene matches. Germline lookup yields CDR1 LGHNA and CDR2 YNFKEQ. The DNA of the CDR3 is TGTGCCAGCAGCCAGGGGCAGGGACAGAATTCACCCCTCCACTTT. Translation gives CASSQGQGQNSPLHF.

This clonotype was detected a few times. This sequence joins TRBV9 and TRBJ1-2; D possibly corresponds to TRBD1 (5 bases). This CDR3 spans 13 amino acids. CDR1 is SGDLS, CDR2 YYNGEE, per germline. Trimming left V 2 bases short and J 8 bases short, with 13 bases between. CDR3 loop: CASSVGGLDGYTF. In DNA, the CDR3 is TGTGCCAGCAGCGTGGGGGGGTTGGACGGCTACACCTTC.

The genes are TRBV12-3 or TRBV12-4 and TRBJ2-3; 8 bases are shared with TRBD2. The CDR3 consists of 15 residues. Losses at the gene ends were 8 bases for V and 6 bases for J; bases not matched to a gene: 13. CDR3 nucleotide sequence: TGTGCCAGCCGAAAACCCGGGACTAGAAAGGATACGCAGTATTTT. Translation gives CASRKPGTRKDTQYF.

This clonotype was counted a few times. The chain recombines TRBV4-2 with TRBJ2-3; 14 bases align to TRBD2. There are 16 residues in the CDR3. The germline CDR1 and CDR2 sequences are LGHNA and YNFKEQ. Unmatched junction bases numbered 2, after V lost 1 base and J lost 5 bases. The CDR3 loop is CASSQVTSGGGDTQYF. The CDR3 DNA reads TGTGCCAGCAGCCAAGTGACTAGCGGGGGGGGAGATACGCAGTATTTT.

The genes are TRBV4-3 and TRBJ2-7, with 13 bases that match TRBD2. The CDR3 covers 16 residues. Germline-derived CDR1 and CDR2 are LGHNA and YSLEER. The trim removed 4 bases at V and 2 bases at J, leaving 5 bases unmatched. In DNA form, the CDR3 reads TGCGCCAGCAGCCGCGGACTAGCGGGAGATACCTACGAGCAGTACTTC. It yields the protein CASSRGLAGDTYEQYF.

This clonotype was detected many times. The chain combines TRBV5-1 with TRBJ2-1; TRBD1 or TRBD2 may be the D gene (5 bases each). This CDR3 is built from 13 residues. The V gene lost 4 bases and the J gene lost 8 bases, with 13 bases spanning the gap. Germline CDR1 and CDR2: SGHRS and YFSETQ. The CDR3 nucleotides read TGCGCCAGCAGCCGGGGACCCGGGGATGAGCAGTTCTTC. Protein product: CASSRGPGDEQFF. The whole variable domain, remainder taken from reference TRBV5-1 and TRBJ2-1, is KAGVTQTPRYLIKTRGQQVTLSCSPISGHRSVSWYQQTPGQGLQFLFEYFSETQRNKGNFPGRFSGRQFSNSRSEMNVSTLELGDSALYLCASSRGPGDEQFFGPGTRLTVL.

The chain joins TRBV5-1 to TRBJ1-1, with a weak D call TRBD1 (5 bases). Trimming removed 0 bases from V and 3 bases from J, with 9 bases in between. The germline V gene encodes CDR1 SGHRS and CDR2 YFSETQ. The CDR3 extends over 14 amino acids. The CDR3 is CASSLAWGDTEAFF. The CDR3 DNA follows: TGCGCCAGCAGCTTGGCTTGGGGGGACACTGAAGCTTTCTTT.

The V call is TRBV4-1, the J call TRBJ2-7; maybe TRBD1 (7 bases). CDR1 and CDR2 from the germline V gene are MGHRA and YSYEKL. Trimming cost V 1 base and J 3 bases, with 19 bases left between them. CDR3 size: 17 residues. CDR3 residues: CASSQGAGTGAVYEQYF. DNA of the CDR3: TGCGCCAGCAGCCAAGGGGCGGGAACAGGGGCGGTCTACGAGCAGTACTTC.

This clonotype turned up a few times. The CDR3 bases are TGCAGTGCCCTGGGAGGGAGACCAGATACGCAGTATTTT. Encoded protein: CSALGGRPDTQYF. The V call is TRBV20-1, the J call TRBJ2-3; TRBD2 agrees at 7 bases. Germline trimming cut 6 bases from V and 4 bases from J; bases unmatched to any gene: 7. Germline CDR1 reads DFQATT; CDR2 reads SNEGSKA (reference sequence). CDR3 length: 13 residues.

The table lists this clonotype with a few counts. CDR3 DNA: TGCGCCAGCAGCTCCGCGGGGGGAGGGGAGACCCAGTACTTC. Its protein product is CASSSAGGGETQYF. The chain has TRBV5-1 and TRBJ2-5; TRBD2 agrees at 8 bases. The CDR3 contains 14 residues. Germline V gene sequence: CDR1 SGHRS, CDR2 YFSETQ. The V and J ends lost 3 bases and 5 bases, in that order; junction bases with no gene match: 6.